The 25 T cell receptor beta chains below all came from one sample that was sequenced in a study of T cell responses to AZD1222 COVID-19 vaccine. TCRdb's table, derived via immunoSEQ multiplex PCR, lists solely in-frame clones and lacks some. Here the sample spans under 200,000 clones, around nine tenths being singletons. Here the sequenced sample was peripheral blood, taken 28 days after the second AZD1222 dose. These receptor sequences come from an adult who received the AZD1222 COVID-19 vaccine.

This clone has just one count. V and J are TRBV6-2 or TRBV6-3 and TRBJ1-5; no firm D call. Germline V gene lookup returns CDR1 MNHEY and CDR2 SVGEGT. This CDR3 contains 13 residues. Trimming removed 5 bases at V and 6 bases at J, with 11 bases between. The CDR3 region has the DNA TGTGCCAGCAGTGCGGAGCTGGCTCAGCCCCAGCATTTT. Amino acid sequence: CASSAELAQPQHF.

The J gene is TRBJ2-5, the V gene TRBV19, with D perhaps being TRBD1 or TRBD2 (6 bases each). Germline assignment: CDR1 LNHDA and CDR2 SQIVND (reference sequence). This CDR3 comprises 15 residues. V was shortened by 4 bases and J by 5 bases, with 17 bases between the two germline ends. CDR3 loop: CASSTRLGGWETQYF. DNA of the CDR3: TGTGCCAGTAGTACAAGACTGGGGGGCTGGGAGACCCAGTACTTC.

The rearrangement links TRBV3-1 (or the pseudogene TRBV3-2) to TRBJ1-3; TRBD1 matches at 7 bases. V was clipped by 4 bases and J by 3 bases; unmatched bases: 6. Germline V CDR1 and CDR2: LGHDT, YNNKEL (reference sequence). The CDR3 consists of 15 residues. CDR3 loop: CASSRGAGGGNTIYF. In DNA form, the CDR3 reads TGTGCCAGCAGCCGCGGGGCAGGGGGTGGAAACACCATATATTTT.

The chain has TRBV28 and TRBJ2-3; D ambiguous. The CDR3 totals 14 residues. The germline V gene encodes CDR1 MDHEN and CDR2 SYDVKM. The V end lost 7 bases, the J end lost 2 bases, and 13 bases lay between the germline ends. CDR3 sequence reads: CASKLDEATDTQYF. The CDR3 DNA reads TGTGCCAGCAAACTTGATGAGGCCACAGATACGCAGTATTTT.

The chain recombines TRBV7-3 with TRBJ2-7; TRBD1 matches at 8 bases. Per the germline V gene, CDR1 is SGHTA and CDR2 is FQGTGA. V trimming: 6 bases; J trimming: 9 bases; junction bases outside the gene matches: 13. The CDR3 spans 14 residues. The CDR3 region is CASSAGGEVSVQYF. The CDR3 DNA sequence: TGTGCCAGCAGTGCAGGGGGCGAAGTGTCTGTGCAGTACTTC. Looking up the rest from reference TRBV7-3 and TRBJ2-7 gives the full variable domain: GAGVSQTPSNKVTEKGKYVELRCDPISGHTALYWYRQSLGQGPEFLIYFQGTGAADDSGLPNDRFFAVRPEGSVSTLKIQRTERGDSAVYLCASSAGGEVSVQYFGPGTRLTVT.

The chain uses TRBV5-6 and TRBJ1-1; D remains ambiguous. The CDR3 length is 12 residues. Trimming took 0 bases from V and 7 from J, leaving 7 bases between them. In germline, CDR1 is SGHDT, CDR2 YYEEEE. The CDR3 nucleotides read TGTGCCAGCAGCTTGGAGACAATTGAAGCTTTCTTT. Translated: CASSLETIEAFF. Using reference TRBV5-6 and TRBJ1-1 for the parts outside the CDR3, the full variable domain is DAGVTQSPTHLIKTRGQQVTLRCSPKSGHDTVSWYQQALGQGPQFIFQYYEEEERQRGNFPDRFSGHQFPNYSSELNVNALLLGDSALYLCASSLETIEAFFGQGTRLTVV.

Notes on this clone: Within the sample, other DNA sequences also encode this same CDR3. This sequence joins TRBV27 and TRBJ2-7; 8 bases map to TRBD1. V gave up 2 bases and J gave up 7 bases; unmatched junction bases: 10. The length of the CDR3 is 15 residues. Germline V lookup: CDR1 MNHEY, CDR2 SMNVEV (reference sequence). CDR3 sequence reads: CASSLQGAAGYEQYF. The CDR3 coding sequence is TGTGCCAGCAGTTTACAGGGGGCGGCTGGTTATGAGCAGTACTTC.

The CDR3 is CASSLGDSPLDTQYF. CDR3 coding DNA: TGTGCCAGCAGCTTAGGGGACAGCCCCTTGGATACGCAGTATTTT. The chain recombines TRBV11-2 with TRBJ2-3, with TRBD1 identical over 7 bases. Germline-derived CDR1 and CDR2 are SGHAT and FQNNGV. V was pared by 1 base and J by 6 bases, with 7 bases of the junction left unmatched. This CDR3 comprises 15 residues.

The chain couples TRBV28 to TRBJ1-1; possible D gene TRBD1, 5 bases. The V end lost 2 bases, the J end lost 8 bases, and 12 bases lay between the germline ends. The CDR3 sequence is 13 residues long. Germline CDR1 and CDR2: MDHEN and SYDVKM. Here the CDR3 DNA reads TGTGCCAGCAGTTTAGGGGCTGGAGAGGAAGCTTTCTTT. Its protein is CASSLGAGEEAFF.

The chain joins TRBV7-9 to TRBJ1-5; D not certain. CDR3 length: 16 amino acids. V shed 0 bases and J shed 0 bases, with 9 bases lying between them. Per the germline V gene, CDR1 is SEHNR and CDR2 is FQNEAQ (reference sequence). CDR3 residues: CASSLAGGNSNQPQHF. CDR3 sequence (DNA): TGTGCCAGCAGCTTAGCGGGAGGAAATAGCAATCAGCCCCAGCATTTT.

The chain is built from TRBV9 and TRBJ1-1; 8 bases align to TRBD1. Germline V gene data show CDR1 as SGDLS and CDR2 as YYNGEE. CDR3 length equals 15 residues. V shed 0 bases and J 1 base; nucleotides not matched to a gene: 2. The CDR3 region is CASSVGGTGNTEAFF. The CDR3 DNA sequence: TGTGCCAGCAGCGTAGGGGGGACAGGGAACACTGAAGCTTTCTTT. Complete variable domain (other parts from reference TRBV9 and TRBJ1-1): DSGVTQTPKHLITATGQRVTLRCSPRSGDLSVYWYQQSLDQGLQFLIQYYNGEERAKGNILERFSAQQFPDLHSELNLSSLELGDSALYFCASSVGGTGNTEAFFGQGTRLTVV.

The chain joins TRBV2 to TRBJ1-6; D may be TRBD1 (5 bases). The CDR3 length is 13 residues. Germline V gene data show CDR1 as SNHLY and CDR2 as FYNNEI. Trimming shortened V by 9 bases and J by 7 bases, and 13 bases separated the two germline ends. CDR3 loop: CASNRDGNSPLHF. The CDR3 nucleotides read TGTGCCAGTAACCGGGACGGAAATTCACCCCTCCACTTT.

The rearrangement uses TRBV7-2 and TRBJ1-3; D is unresolved. CDR3 size: 16 residues. Germline V gene sequence: CDR1 SGHTA, CDR2 FQGNSA. The V gene lost 1 base and the J gene lost 2 bases, with 12 bases spanning the gap. The CDR3 loop reads CASSLGWGGTGNTIYF. The CDR3 coding sequence is TGTGCCAGCAGCTTAGGGTGGGGAGGAACTGGAAACACCATATATTTT.

The V call is TRBV5-5, the J call TRBJ2-3, with D hard to call. V lost 4 bases to trimming and J lost 4 bases, with 10 bases between them. This CDR3 is 13 amino acids long. Per the germline V gene, CDR1 is SGHKS and CDR2 is YYEKEE (reference sequence). In DNA, the CDR3 is TGTGCCAGCAGCGGCACTGGGTCAGATACGCAGTATTTT. Encoded protein: CASSGTGSDTQYF.

V usage is TRBV18 and J usage is TRBJ2-7; D tentatively reads TRBD1 or TRBD2 (5 bases each). This CDR3 spans 16 amino acids. The V gene lost 3 bases and the J gene lost 3 bases, with 18 bases spanning the gap. The germline gives CDR1 KGHSH, CDR2 LQKENI. This chain's CDR3 is CASSPWAGAGDYEQYF. The CDR3 DNA sequence: TGTGCCAGCTCACCCTGGGCCGGGGCCGGGGACTACGAGCAGTACTTC.

This chain connects TRBV7-9 to TRBJ2-1; D unresolved. Trimming pared 5 bases from V and 7 bases from J, leaving 9 bases between. CDR3 length: 12 amino acids. CDR1 and CDR2 (germline): SEHNR, FQNEAQ (reference sequence). CDR3 DNA: TGTGCCAGCAGCAACCCTCTTAATGAGCAGTTCTTC. Its protein product is CASSNPLNEQFF.

The V and J genes are TRBV5-1 and TRBJ1-5; D might be TRBD1 (5 bases). The CDR3 consists of 14 residues. Deletions cut 4 bases from V and 0 bases from J, with 8 bases between. CDR1 and CDR2 from the germline V gene are SGHRS and YFSETQ. The CDR3, as DNA: TGCGCCAGCAGCCCGCAGGGTAGCAATCAGCCCCAGCATTTT. It specifies CASSPQGSNQPQHF.

The chain combines TRBV6-1 with TRBJ2-7, with D perhaps matching TRBD1 or TRBD2 (5 bases each). Looked up from germline, CDR1 is MNHNS and CDR2 is SASEGT. This CDR3 is built from 16 residues. Deletions cut 0 bases from V and 0 bases from J, with 12 bases between. CDR3 bases: TGTGCCAGCAGTGAAGCGGTCGGGGCTAGCTCCTACGAGCAGTACTTC. Protein product: CASSEAVGASSYEQYF.

The chain links TRBV5-5 to TRBJ2-3, with 7 bases identical to TRBD1. After removal of 0 bases from V and 0 bases from J, the junction contained 7 bases not matched to a gene. The germline V gene encodes CDR1 SGHKS and CDR2 YYEKEE (reference sequence). This CDR3 comprises 17 residues. CDR3 bases: TGTGCCAGCAGCTTGGGGGGGACAGAGACTAGCACAGATACGCAGTATTTT. This gives the protein CASSLGGTETSTDTQYF.

The CDR3 region is CASLGSGYEQYF. The CDR3 nucleotides are TGTGCCAGCCTAGGAAGCGGCTACGAGCAGTACTTC. This rearrangement joins TRBV27 to TRBJ2-7; the D gene is possibly TRBD2 (5 bases). Per germline, CDR1 MNHEY and CDR2 SMNVEV (reference sequence). Trimming left V 8 bases short and J 3 bases short, with 11 bases between. The CDR3 is 12 amino acids.

This chain joins TRBV7-6 and TRBJ1-6; no definite D call. The CDR3 loop spans 15 amino acids. V was trimmed by 1 base and J by 9 bases, leaving 13 bases between them. Germline CDR1 reads SGHVS; CDR2 reads FNYEAQ. The DNA for the CDR3 is TGTGCCAGCAGCTTAGAGGTGGGCGGTGGTTCACCCCTCCACTTT. Protein product: CASSLEVGGGSPLHF.

J is TRBJ1-2 and V is TRBV10-3; 10 bases are shared with TRBD1. V lost 6 bases to trimming and J lost 3 bases; unmatched junction nucleotides: 4. This CDR3 comprises 14 residues. Germline V gene data show CDR1 as ENHRY and CDR2 as SYGVKD. This CDR3 is CAIRRQGADYGYTF. The CDR3 DNA follows: TGTGCCATCAGACGACAGGGGGCGGACTATGGCTACACCTTC.

This chain joins TRBV29-1 and TRBJ1-1; tentative D call: TRBD1 (5 bases). Trimming pared 3 bases from V and 4 bases from J, leaving 9 bases between. Germline-derived CDR1 and CDR2 are SQVTM and ANQGSEA. The CDR3 is 12 residues long. CDR3 bases: TGCAGCGTTGACGTAAGGGGCACTGAAGCTTTCTTT. Translation gives CSVDVRGTEAFF.

The rearrangement uses TRBV7-8 and TRBJ2-7; 10 bases align to TRBD1. The germline V gene has CDR1 SGHVS and CDR2 FQNEAQ. Trimming removed 5 bases from V and 0 bases from J; junction bases left unmatched: 4. The CDR3 spans 15 residues. This chain's CDR3 is CASSPGTGASYEQYF. Written as DNA, the CDR3 is TGTGCCAGCAGCCCGGGGACAGGGGCCTCCTACGAGCAGTACTTC.

V gene TRBV27 combines with J gene TRBJ2-7; no firm D call. Trimming left V 5 bases short and J 3 bases short, with 14 bases between. This CDR3 has 14 residues. Germline V gene sequence: CDR1 MNHEY, CDR2 SMNVEV (reference sequence). CDR3 loop: CASSSPGRSYEQYF. The CDR3 region has the DNA TGTGCCAGCAGTAGTCCGGGCAGGAGCTACGAGCAGTACTTC.